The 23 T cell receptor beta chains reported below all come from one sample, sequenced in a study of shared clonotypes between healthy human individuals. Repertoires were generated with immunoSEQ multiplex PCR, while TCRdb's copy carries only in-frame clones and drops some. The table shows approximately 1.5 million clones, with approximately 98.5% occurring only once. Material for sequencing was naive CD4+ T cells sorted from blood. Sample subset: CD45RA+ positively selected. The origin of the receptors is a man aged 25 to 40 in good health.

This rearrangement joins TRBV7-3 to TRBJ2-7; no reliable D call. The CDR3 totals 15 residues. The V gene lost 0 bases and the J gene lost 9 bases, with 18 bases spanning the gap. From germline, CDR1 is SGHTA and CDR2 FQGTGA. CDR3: CASSLTGDPNAAQYF. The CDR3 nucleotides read TGTGCCAGCAGCTTAACAGGTGACCCGAACGCCGCGCAGTACTTC.

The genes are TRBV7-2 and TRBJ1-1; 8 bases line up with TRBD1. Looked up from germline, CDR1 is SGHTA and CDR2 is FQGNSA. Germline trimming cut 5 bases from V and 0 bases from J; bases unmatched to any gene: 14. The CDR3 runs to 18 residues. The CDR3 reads CASSPRHRGTPVNTEAFF. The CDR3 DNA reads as TGTGCCAGCAGCCCCCGTCACAGGGGGACCCCTGTGAACACTGAAGCTTTCTTT.

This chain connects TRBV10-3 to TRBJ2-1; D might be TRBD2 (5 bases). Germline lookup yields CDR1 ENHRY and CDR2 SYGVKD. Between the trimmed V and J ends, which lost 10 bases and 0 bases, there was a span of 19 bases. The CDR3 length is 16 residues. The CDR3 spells CATVIERSLSYNEQFF. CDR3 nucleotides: TGTGCCACGGTAATAGAGCGGAGCCTCTCCTACAATGAGCAGTTCTTC.

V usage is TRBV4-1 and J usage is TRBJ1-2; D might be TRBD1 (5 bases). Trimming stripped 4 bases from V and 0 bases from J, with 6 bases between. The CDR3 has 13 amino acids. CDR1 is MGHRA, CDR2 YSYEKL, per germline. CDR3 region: CASSPGPNYGYTF. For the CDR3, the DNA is TGCGCCAGCAGCCCGGGGCCTAACTATGGCTACACCTTC.

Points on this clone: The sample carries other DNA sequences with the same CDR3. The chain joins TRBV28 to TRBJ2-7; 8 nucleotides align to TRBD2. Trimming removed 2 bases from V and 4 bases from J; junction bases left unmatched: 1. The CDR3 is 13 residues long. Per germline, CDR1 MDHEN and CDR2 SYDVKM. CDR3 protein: CASSLTSGYEQYF. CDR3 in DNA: TGTGCCAGCAGTTTAACTAGCGGATACGAGCAGTACTTC.

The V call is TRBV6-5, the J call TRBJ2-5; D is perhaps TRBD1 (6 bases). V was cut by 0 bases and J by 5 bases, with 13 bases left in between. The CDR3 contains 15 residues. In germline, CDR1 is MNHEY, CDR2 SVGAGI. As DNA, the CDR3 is TGTGCCAGCAGTTACTCGTCCAAGGGGGAGGAGACCCAGTACTTC. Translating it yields CASSYSSKGEETQYF.

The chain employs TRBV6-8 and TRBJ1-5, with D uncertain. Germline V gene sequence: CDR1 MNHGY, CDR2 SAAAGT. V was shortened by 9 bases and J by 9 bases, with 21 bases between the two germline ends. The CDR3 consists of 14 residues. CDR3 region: CASTIPPGIWPQHF. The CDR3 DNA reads TGTGCCAGTACTATACCGCCGGGGATTTGGCCCCAGCATTTT.

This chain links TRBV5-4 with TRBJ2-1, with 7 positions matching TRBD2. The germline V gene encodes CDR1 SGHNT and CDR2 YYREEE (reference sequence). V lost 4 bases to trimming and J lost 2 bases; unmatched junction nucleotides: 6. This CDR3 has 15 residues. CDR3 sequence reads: CASSPTGTTYNEQFF. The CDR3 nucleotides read TGTGCCAGCAGCCCAACCGGGACTACCTACAATGAGCAGTTCTTC. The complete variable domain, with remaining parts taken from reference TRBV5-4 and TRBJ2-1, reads ETGVTQSPTHLIKTRGQQVTLRCSSQSGHNTVSWYQQALGQGPQFIFQYYREEENGRGNFPPRFSGLQFPNYSSELNVNALELDDSALYLCASSPTGTTYNEQFFGPGTRLTVL.

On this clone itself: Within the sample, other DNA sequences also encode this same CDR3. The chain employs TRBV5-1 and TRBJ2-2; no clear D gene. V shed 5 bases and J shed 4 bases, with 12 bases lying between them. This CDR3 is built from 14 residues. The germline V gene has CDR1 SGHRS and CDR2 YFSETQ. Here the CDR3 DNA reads TGCGCCAGCAGTTTGCGCGAGACCACCGGGGAGCTGTTTTTT. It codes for CASSLRETTGELFF. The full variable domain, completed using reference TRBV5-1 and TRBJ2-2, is KAGVTQTPRYLIKTRGQQVTLSCSPISGHRSVSWYQQTPGQGLQFLFEYFSETQRNKGNFPGRFSGRQFSNSRSEMNVSTLELGDSALYLCASSLRETTGELFFGEGSRLTVL.

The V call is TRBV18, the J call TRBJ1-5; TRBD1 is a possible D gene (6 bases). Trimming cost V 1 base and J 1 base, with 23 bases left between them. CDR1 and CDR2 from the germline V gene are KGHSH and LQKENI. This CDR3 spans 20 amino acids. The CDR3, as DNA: TGTGCCAGCTCACCACTAGGAGGGGGAGGGTCGTTTATGAGCAATCAGCCCCAGCATTTT. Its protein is CASSPLGGGGSFMSNQPQHF.

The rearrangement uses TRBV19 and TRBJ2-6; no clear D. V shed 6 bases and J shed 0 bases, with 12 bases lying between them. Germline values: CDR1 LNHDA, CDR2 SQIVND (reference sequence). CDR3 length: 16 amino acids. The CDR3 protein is CASRGLKSSGANVLTF. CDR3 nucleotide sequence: TGTGCCAGTAGAGGGCTGAAGAGCTCTGGGGCCAACGTCCTGACTTTC.

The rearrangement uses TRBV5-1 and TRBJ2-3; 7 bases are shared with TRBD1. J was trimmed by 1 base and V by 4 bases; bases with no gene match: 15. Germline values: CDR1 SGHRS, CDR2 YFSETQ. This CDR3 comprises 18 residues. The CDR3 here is CASSRGQTLVLGTDTQYF. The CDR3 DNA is TGCGCCAGCAGCCGGGGACAGACACTAGTTTTAGGCACAGATACGCAGTATTTT.

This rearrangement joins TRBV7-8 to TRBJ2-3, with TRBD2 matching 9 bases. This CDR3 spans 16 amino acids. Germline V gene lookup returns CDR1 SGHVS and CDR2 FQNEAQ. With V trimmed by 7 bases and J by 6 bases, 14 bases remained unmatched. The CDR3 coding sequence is TGTGCCAGCAAACCCACTAGCGGGTTAAATTGGGATACGCAGTATTTT. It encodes CASKPTSGLNWDTQYF.

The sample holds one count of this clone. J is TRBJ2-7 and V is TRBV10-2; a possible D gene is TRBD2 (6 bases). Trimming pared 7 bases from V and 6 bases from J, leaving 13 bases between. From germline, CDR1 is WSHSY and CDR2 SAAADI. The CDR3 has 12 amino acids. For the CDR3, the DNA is TGCGCCAGCACCTCGTCGGGGGTCGAGCAGTACTTC. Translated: CASTSSGVEQYF.

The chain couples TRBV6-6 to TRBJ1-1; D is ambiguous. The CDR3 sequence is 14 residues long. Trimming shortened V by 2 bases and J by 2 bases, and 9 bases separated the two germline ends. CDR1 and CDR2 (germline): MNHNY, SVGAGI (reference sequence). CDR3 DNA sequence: TGTGCCAGCAGTTACCCTGGGGTCAACACTGAAGCTTTCTTT. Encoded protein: CASSYPGVNTEAFF.

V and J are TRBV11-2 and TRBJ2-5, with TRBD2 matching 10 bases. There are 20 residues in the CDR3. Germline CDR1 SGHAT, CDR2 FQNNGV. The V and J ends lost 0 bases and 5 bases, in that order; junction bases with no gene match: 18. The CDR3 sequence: CASSLDLRLVAGGRSETQYF. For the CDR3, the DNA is TGTGCCAGCAGCTTAGATCTAAGATTGGTAGCGGGAGGTCGCAGTGAGACCCAGTACTTC.

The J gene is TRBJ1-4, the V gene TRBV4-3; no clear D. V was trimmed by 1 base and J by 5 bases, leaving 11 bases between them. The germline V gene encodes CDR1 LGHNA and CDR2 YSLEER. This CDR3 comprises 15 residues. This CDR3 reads CASSQVRAENEKLFF. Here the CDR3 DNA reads TGCGCCAGCAGCCAAGTTAGGGCAGAAAATGAAAAACTGTTTTTT.

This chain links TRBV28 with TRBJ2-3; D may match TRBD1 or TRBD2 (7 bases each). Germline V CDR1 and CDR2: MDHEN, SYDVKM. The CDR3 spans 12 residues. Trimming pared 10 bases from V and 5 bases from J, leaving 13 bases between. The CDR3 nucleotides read TGTGCCACTCAGGGGGAGGGAGATACGCAGTATTTT. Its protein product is CATQGEGDTQYF.

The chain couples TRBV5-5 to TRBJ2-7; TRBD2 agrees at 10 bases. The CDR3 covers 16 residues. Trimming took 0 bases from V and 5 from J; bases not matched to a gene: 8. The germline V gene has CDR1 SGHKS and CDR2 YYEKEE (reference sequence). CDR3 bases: TGTGCCAGCAGCTTGGTCTTCACTAGCGGGAAGAACGAGCAGTACTTC. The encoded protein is CASSLVFTSGKNEQYF.

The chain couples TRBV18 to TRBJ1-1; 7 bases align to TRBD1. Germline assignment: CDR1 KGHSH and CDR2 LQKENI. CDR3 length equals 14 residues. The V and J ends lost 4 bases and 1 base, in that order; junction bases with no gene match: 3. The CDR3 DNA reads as TGTGCCAGCTCACTTGGACAGGAGAACACTGAAGCTTTCTTT. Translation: CASSLGQENTEAFF.

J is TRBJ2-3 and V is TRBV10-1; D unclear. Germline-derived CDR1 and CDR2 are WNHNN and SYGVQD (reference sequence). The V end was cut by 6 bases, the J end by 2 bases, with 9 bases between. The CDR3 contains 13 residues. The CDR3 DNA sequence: TGCGCCAGCAGAGCCGGGCTCACAGATACGCAGTATTTT. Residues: CASRAGLTDTQYF.

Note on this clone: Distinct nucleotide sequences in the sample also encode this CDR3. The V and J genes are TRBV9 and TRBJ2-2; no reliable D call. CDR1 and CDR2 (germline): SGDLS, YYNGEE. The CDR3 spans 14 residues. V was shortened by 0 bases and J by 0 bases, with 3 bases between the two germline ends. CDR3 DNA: TGTGCCAGCAGCGTAGCCGCGAACACCGGGGAGCTGTTTTTT. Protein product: CASSVAANTGELFF.

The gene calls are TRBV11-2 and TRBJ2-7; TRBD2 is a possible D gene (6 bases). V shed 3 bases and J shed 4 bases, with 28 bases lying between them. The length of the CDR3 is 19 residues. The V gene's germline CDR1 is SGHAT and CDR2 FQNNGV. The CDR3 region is CASSFTTPGLAGLRYEQYF. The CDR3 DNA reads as TGTGCCAGCAGCTTCACCACGCCCGGTCTGGCGGGGCTGAGGTACGAGCAGTACTTC.